A single sample gave rise to the 11 T cell receptor beta chains below, sequenced in a study of response to subunit inactivated influenza vaccine. Using its own MiXCR run on the RT-PCR reads, TCRdb lists one record per CDR3 protein. The sample consists of approximately 170,000 distinct CDR3 sequences, approximately 12% of them appearing once. These data were also reused for a study on T cells expressing NK-cell markers. Per that study: TCR beta cDNA was generated via 5'RACE template switching incorporating UMIs.

The sample was CD8+ T cells sorted from PBMCs, taken approximately 13 days after vaccination. These receptors were obtained from a man aged 50-59 years who received an inactivated influenza vaccine.

The CDR3 is CASSKVRPSYEQYF. Written as DNA, the CDR3 is TGTGCCAGCAGCAAAGTTAGACCGTCCTACGAGCAGTACTTC. The J gene is TRBJ2-7, the V gene TRBV21-1. TRBV21-1 is described as a pseudogene. The CDR3 runs 14 residues.

V gene TRBV6-2 or TRBV6-3 combines with J gene TRBJ1-2, with D unclear. Trimming cost V 4 bases and J 13 bases, with 16 bases left between them. The CDR3 runs 12 residues. Germline V lookup: CDR1 MNHEY, CDR2 SVGEGT. The CDR3 protein is CASSSGGVRATF. The CDR3 coding sequence is TGTGCCAGCAGTTCGGGCGGGGTCCGTGCCACCTTC.

Details on this clonotype: One junction end disagrees with the germline gene, perhaps due to a read error. The J gene is TRBJ2-2, the V gene TRBV7-7; D may be TRBD1 (6 bases). CDR3 length: 15 residues. From germline, CDR1 is SSHAT and CDR2 FNYEAQ (reference sequence). CDR3 bases: TGTGCCAGCAGCGCGTCAGGGGCGAACACCGGGGAGTTGTTTTTT. The encoded protein is CASSASGANTGELFF.

This clonotype has more than one count but fewer than ten. The chain joins TRBV4-3 to TRBJ1-6; D perhaps matches TRBD1 (5 bases). CDR3 length: 15 amino acids. Germline CDR1 reads LGHNA; CDR2 reads YSLEER. The V gene lost 0 bases and the J gene lost 10 bases, with 13 bases spanning the gap. CDR3 nucleotide sequence: TGCGCCAGCAGCCAAGATCCAGACAGTAAATCACCCCTCCACTTT. This encodes CASSQDPDSKSPLHF.

The sample holds one count of this clonotype. The V and J genes are TRBV7-9 and TRBJ2-7; D is perhaps TRBD2 (5 bases). Germline CDR1 is SEHNR and CDR2 is FQNEAQ (reference sequence). Trimming took off 8 bases at V and 0 bases at J, with 11 bases between the two ends. The CDR3 is 13 amino acids. In DNA, the CDR3 is TGTGCCAGCGACCAAGGGAGCTCCTACGAGCAGTACTTC. As protein: CASDQGSSYEQYF.

V is TRBV4-3 and J is TRBJ1-2; TRBD1 matches 9 bases. Germline V gene lookup returns CDR1 LGHNA and CDR2 YSLEER. CDR3 length: 15 amino acids. After removal of 1 base from V and 2 bases from J, the junction contained 2 bases not matched to a gene. For the CDR3, the DNA is TGCGCCAGCAGCCAAGGGACAGGGGCAAACTATGGCTACACCTTC. Translated, it gives CASSQGTGANYGYTF.

This chain links TRBV12-3 or TRBV12-4 with TRBJ2-5, with 9 bases identical to TRBD1. V gave up 4 bases and J gave up 3 bases; unmatched junction bases: 9. The CDR3 is 16 amino acids. The CDR3 protein is CASSSNRGLSEETQYF. The DNA for the CDR3 is TGTGCCAGCAGTTCGAACAGGGGGCTCAGCGAAGAGACCCAGTACTTC.

This clonotype was found a few times. This chain uses TRBV4-3 with TRBJ2-1; D perhaps matches TRBD1 (5 bases). Trimming shortened V by 2 bases and J by 6 bases, and 26 bases separated the two germline ends. Germline assignment: CDR1 LGHNA and CDR2 YSLEER. The CDR3 is 19 amino acids. CDR3 loop: CASSQRSGSRLTSSNEQFF. CDR3 coding DNA: TGCGCCAGCAGCCAACGATCAGGGTCTCGCTTAACGTCTAGCAATGAGCAGTTCTTC.

V usage is TRBV7-2 and J usage is TRBJ2-3; 7 bases map to TRBD1. CDR1 SGHTA and CDR2 FQGNSA come from the germline V gene. V lost 5 bases and J lost 2; bases outside the gene matches: 4. This CDR3 spans 14 amino acids. The CDR3 nucleotides read TGTGCCAGCAGCGTACAGGGGTACACAGATACGCAGTATTTT. The encoded protein is CASSVQGYTDTQYF.

Only a few counts were recorded for this clonotype. The V and J genes are TRBV10-3 and TRBJ2-7; 10 bases match TRBD1. V lost 3 bases, J lost 2 bases, and 7 bases stayed unmatched. The CDR3 sequence is 16 residues long. From germline, CDR1 is ENHRY and CDR2 SYGVKD. CDR3 region: CAISDGTGDSPYEQYF. The DNA for the CDR3 is TGTGCCATCAGTGATGGGACAGGGGACTCCCCCTACGAGCAGTACTTC.

This clonotype was seen many times. The chain recombines TRBV27 with TRBJ2-3; no clear D. This CDR3 region has 16 residues. With 5 bases removed from V and 2 bases from J, the gap between germline ends came to 17 bases. In germline, CDR1 is MNHEY, CDR2 SMNVEV (reference sequence). DNA for the CDR3: TGTGCCAGCAGTCCGACTTTTGGTGGGCCCACAGATACGCAGTATTTT. Its protein product is CASSPTFGGPTDTQYF.